This T cell receptor beta chain comes out of a study of beta chain features in type 1 diabetes. The V gene lost 3 bases and the J gene lost 4 bases, with 12 bases spanning the gap. Germline CDR1 is SQVTM and CDR2 is ANQGSEA. The CDR3 contains 13 residues. Investigators reverse transcribed all isolated RNA, so they sequenced expressed TCRB transcripts. Repertoires were generated with immunoSEQ multiplex PCR, while TCRdb's copy carries only in-frame clones and drops some. Here the sample spans around 200,000 clones, around an eighth being singletons. Study-level results: Fewer insertions but more deletions were seen at VDJ junctions in type 1 diabetes patients. PCR may have favored shorter templates equally in patients and controls. A moderate, significant TCRB CDR3 shortening appeared in type 1 diabetes across four CD4+ subsets.

In its sample, this clone was seen a few times. The antigen remains undetermined. Sorting that relied on CD45RO/CCR7/CD25/CD127/CD95/CD27 yielded CD4+ naive, central memory, regulatory and stem cell-like memory cells. The chain links TRBV29-1 to TRBJ1-1; D perhaps matches TRBD1 (5 bases). The sequenced sample was central memory CD4+ T cells from blood. The sequence was collected from a woman aged 18-29 years in good health. In DNA form, the CDR3 reads TGCAGCGTTGACCAGGGCGTAGGCACTGAAGCTTTCTTT. The encoded protein is CSVDQGVGTEAFF.